The 20 T cell receptor beta chains below were found in one sample sequenced in a study of low-dose radiotherapy and immunotherapy resistance in tumors. Time point defined: after trial treatment. This sample's treatment: LDRT plus nivolumab, ipilimumab, low-dose cyclophosphamide and aspirin (RACIN trial). Primers used for first-strand cDNA, a TRAV- and TRBV-specific set, covered both alpha and beta chains. For amplifying TCRs, the PCR ran for around 20 cycles with Phusion, which was used together with a constant-region primer and the adapter on the V primers. TCRdb reprocessed the reads via MiXCR and lists one record per CDR3 protein. The sample yields about 30,000 distinct CDR3 sequences, 49% seen once. The sequences come from PBMCs, collected after low-dose radiotherapy plus immunotherapy. Every receptor here comes from a male donor with gallbladder cancer.

By frequency in the sample, this clonotype is medium-sized. V is TRBV28 and J is TRBJ2-7, with a weak D call TRBD2 (5 bases). The germline gives CDR1 MDHEN, CDR2 SYDVKM. Deletions cut 5 bases from V and 1 base from J, with 6 bases between. This CDR3 comprises 12 residues. The CDR3 loop is CASSLASYEQYF. The CDR3 coding sequence is TGTGCCAGCAGTCTAGCTTCCTACGAGCAGTACTTC.

This clonotype has a count of ten or more. This chain links TRBV7-6 with TRBJ1-1; maybe TRBD1 (6 bases). The V gene lost 5 bases and the J gene lost 4 bases, with 17 bases spanning the gap. The length of the CDR3 is 15 residues. CDR1 is SGHVS and CDR2 is FNYEAQ in the germline V gene. The CDR3 protein is CASSPDGGAGTEAFF. CDR3 bases: TGTGCCAGCAGCCCAGACGGGGGGGCTGGCACTGAAGCTTTCTTT.

The V gene is TRBV12-3 or TRBV12-4, the J gene TRBJ2-5; 10 nucleotides line up with TRBD1. CDR3 length equals 14 residues. After removal of 1 base from V and 4 bases from J, the junction contained 0 bases not matched to a gene. CDR3 amino acids: CASSLGTGGETQYF. DNA for the CDR3: TGTGCCAGCAGTTTAGGGACAGGGGGAGAGACCCAGTACTTC.

The chain uses TRBV28 and TRBJ2-7, with TRBD1 matching over 8 bases. CDR1 MDHEN and CDR2 SYDVKM come from the germline V gene. After removal of 6 bases from V and 0 bases from J, the junction contained 4 bases not matched to a gene. The CDR3 runs 14 residues. As DNA, the CDR3 is TGTGCCAGCAGCCGACAGGGGTTCTCCTACGAGCAGTACTTC. Protein product: CASSRQGFSYEQYF. The variable domain in full, with the rest retrieved from reference TRBV28 and TRBJ2-7, is DVKVTQSSRYLVKRTGEKVFLECVQDMDHENMFWYRQDPGLGLRLIYFSYDVKMKEKGDIPEGYSVSREKKERFSLILESASTNQTSMYLCASSRQGFSYEQYFGPGTRLTVT.

This clonotype has only one observation. Only one base separates this from a far larger clonotype, so it likely reflects a read error. The DNA for the CDR3 is TGTGCCAGCAGCATGGCAGGTGCCTACGAGCAGTTCTTC. It yields the protein CASSMAGAYEQFF. The chain combines TRBV7-8 with TRBJ2-1; D unresolved. The CDR3 is 13 amino acids. Deletions cut 5 bases from V and 10 bases from J, with 15 bases between. Germline V gene lookup returns CDR1 SGHVS and CDR2 FQNEAQ.

This clonotype is termed medium-sized. CDR3 in DNA: TGTGCCAGCAGCGCAGACAGGGCCTACGAGCAGTACTTC. It codes for CASSADRAYEQYF. The chain couples TRBV7-2 to TRBJ2-7, with 7 bases fitting TRBD1. This CDR3 has 13 residues. Per the germline V gene, CDR1 is SGHTA and CDR2 is FQGNSA. The V gene end was trimmed by 5 bases and the J gene end by 2 bases; junction bases not matched to a gene: 3.

The genes are TRBV29-1 and TRBJ2-3; D perhaps matches TRBD2 (7 bases). Germline V gene data show CDR1 as SQVTM and CDR2 as ANQGSEA. V dropped 0 bases and J dropped 10 bases, with 11 bases sitting between them. The CDR3 is 12 residues long. CDR3 region: CSVEEGGDAQYF. The CDR3 nucleotides are TGCAGCGTTGAAGAAGGGGGGGATGCGCAGTATTTT.

J is TRBJ2-5 and V is TRBV3-1; D perhaps matches TRBD2 (6 bases). The CDR3 contains 14 residues. The germline CDR1 and CDR2 sequences are LGHDT and YNNKEL (reference sequence). Trimming pared 0 bases from V and 7 bases from J, leaving 12 bases between. The CDR3 here is CASSQDSGTSTQYF. The CDR3 coding sequence is TGTGCCAGCAGCCAAGATTCAGGGACTTCGACCCAGTACTTC.

The chain uses TRBV10-1 and TRBJ2-2; possible D gene TRBD1, 5 bases. V was cut by 3 bases and J by 0 bases, with 8 bases left in between. Germline CDR1 and CDR2: WNHNN and SYGVQD (reference sequence). The CDR3 is made up of 15 amino acids. The CDR3 DNA follows: TGCGCCAGCAGTGACACGGACACGAACACCGGGGAGCTGTTTTTT. This translates into CASSDTDTNTGELFF.

This rearrangement joins TRBV4-2 to TRBJ1-6, with a possible D match to TRBD1 (5 bases). Germline loops: CDR1 LGHNA, CDR2 YNFKEQ. V lost 1 base to trimming and J lost 5 bases, with 15 bases between them. CDR3 length equals 17 residues. This CDR3 reads CASSQGAGREDNSPLHF. CDR3 coding DNA: TGTGCCAGCAGCCAAGGCGCAGGGCGCGAAGATAATTCACCCCTCCACTTT.

The chain recombines TRBV9 with TRBJ1-6, with D maybe TRBD1 (5 bases). This CDR3 has 15 amino acids. V was clipped by 2 bases and J by 10 bases, with 16 bases between them. Germline loops: CDR1 SGDLS, CDR2 YYNGEE. CDR3 coding DNA: TGTGCCAGCAGCGTCGGGACTCCCGGTGGGTCACCCCTCCACTTT. As protein: CASSVGTPGGSPLHF.

The gene calls are TRBV29-1 and TRBJ2-1; D not resolved. The germline V gene encodes CDR1 SQVTM and CDR2 ANQGSEA. The V end lost 6 bases, the J end lost 5 bases, and 11 bases lay between the germline ends. The CDR3 sequence is 12 residues long. CDR3 sequence reads: CSVGRRNNEQFF. The CDR3 bases are TGCAGCGTAGGACGCAGGAACAATGAGCAGTTCTTC.

This clonotype was counted many times. The chain employs TRBV5-1 and TRBJ1-5, with TRBD1 matching over 11 bases. The CDR3 runs 15 residues. Germline V gene data show CDR1 as SGHRS and CDR2 as YFSETQ. V shed 5 bases, J shed 4 bases, and the junction held 5 bases outside the gene matches. The chain's CDR3 is CASRYGTGGNQPQHF. Written as DNA, the CDR3 is TGCGCCAGCAGATATGGGACAGGGGGGAATCAGCCCCAGCATTTT.

In the case of this clonotype: This is likely an artifact of a read error, given a far larger clone one base away. V is TRBV6-1 and J is TRBJ2-7; D may be TRBD1 or TRBD2 (5 bases each). Germline CDR1 and CDR2: MNHNS and SASEGT. This CDR3 comprises 13 residues. V lost 8 bases and J 7 bases, leaving 18 bases between the germline ends. CDR3 region: CASEGRVNNEQYF. The DNA of the CDR3 is TGTGCCAGCGAGGGACGCGTCAACAATGAGCAGTACTTC.

This clonotype has more than one count but fewer than ten. It is unclear where the CDR3 begins or ends on the DNA, so no DNA is shown, and the CDR3 is as TCRdb lists it. The rearrangement uses TRBV12-3 or TRBV12-4 and TRBJ2-2; the table's D call TRBD1 went unverified against the DNA. Inclusive of both ends, the CDR3 amounts to 17 amino acids. CDR3 protein: CASTPGDRRNTGELFFF.

This clonotype was recorded many times. This sequence joins TRBV27 and TRBJ2-7, with TRBD2 as a possible D gene (7 bases). Germline V CDR1 and CDR2: MNHEY, SMNVEV (reference sequence). With 4 bases removed from V and 6 bases from J, the gap between germline ends came to 16 bases. CDR3 length equals 14 residues. The CDR3 nucleotides read TGTGCCAGCAGTTGGGGGGGGGCAAATGGCGAGCAGTACTTC. This encodes CASSWGGANGEQYF.

V and J are TRBV24-1 and TRBJ2-7; TRBD2 aligns across 8 bases. The J segment lost 7 bases and the V segment lost 3 bases, leaving 10 bases of the junction unmatched. Germline V gives CDR1 KGHDR, CDR2 SFDVKD. CDR3 length equals 15 residues. The CDR3 protein is CATSDPRGVQGEQYF. As DNA, the CDR3 is TGTGCCACCAGTGATCCGCGGGGGGTACAAGGAGAGCAGTACTTC.

The gene calls are TRBV20-1 and TRBJ2-3; no clear D gene. The germline V gene has CDR1 DFQATT and CDR2 SNEGSKA (reference sequence). Trimming stripped 6 bases from V and 14 bases from J, with 12 bases between. The CDR3 has 9 amino acids. The CDR3 region has the DNA TGCAGTGCCGACGCTAGTATGTATTTT. Translated, it gives CSADASMYF.

There are a few counts of this clonotype. This likely came from a read error, as a far larger clone is one base away. The CDR3: CASSSAPGTTFNEQYF. CDR3 nucleotides: TGTGCCAGCAGCTCCGCCCCCGGGACTACGTTTAATGAGCAGTACTTC. This chain uses TRBV7-2 with TRBJ2-5; 7 nucleotides line up with TRBD2. Unmatched junction bases numbered 19, after V lost 4 bases and J lost 11 bases. The CDR3 is 16 amino acids. Germline V CDR1 and CDR2: SGHTA, FQGNSA. The full variable domain, in which reference TRBV7-2 and TRBJ2-5 provide the parts outside the CDR3, is GAGVSQSPSNKVTEKGKDVELRCDPISGHTALYWYRQSLGQGLEFLIYFQGNSAPDKSGLPSDRFSAERTGGSVSTLTIQRTQQEDSAVYLCASSSAPGTTFNEQYFGPGTRLLVL.

The CDR3 nucleotides read TGTGCCAGCAGCCCCGGGGGGCGGGCTGAAGCTTTCTTT. Translating it yields CASSPGGRAEAFF. V gene TRBV27 combines with J gene TRBJ1-1; D perhaps matches TRBD1 (6 bases). The CDR3 covers 13 residues. V lost 6 bases to trimming and J lost 6 bases, with 14 bases between them. Germline CDR1 and CDR2: MNHEY and SMNVEV (reference sequence).